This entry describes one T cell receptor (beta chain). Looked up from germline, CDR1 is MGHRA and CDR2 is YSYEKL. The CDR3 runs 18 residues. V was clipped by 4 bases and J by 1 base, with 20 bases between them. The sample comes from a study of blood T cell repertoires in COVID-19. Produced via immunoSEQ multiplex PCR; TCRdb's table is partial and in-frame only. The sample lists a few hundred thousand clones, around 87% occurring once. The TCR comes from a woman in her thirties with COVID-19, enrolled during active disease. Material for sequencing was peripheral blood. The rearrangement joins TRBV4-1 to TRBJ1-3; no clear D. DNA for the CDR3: TGCGCCAGCAGCCGCACGACTGAACTGCGGGTATCTGGAAACACCATATATTTT. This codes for CASSRTTELRVSGNTIYF.